The 31 T cell receptor beta chains given below trace back to one sample, sequenced in a study of cytomegalovirus exposure and HLA in healthy donors. Both 60 Vbeta primers and 13 Jbeta primers went into the PCR. Profiled with immunoSEQ multiplex PCR; TCRdb holds only in-frame clones, not every one. This sample has over 75,000 clones, with 55% to 65% found just once. The sequenced sample was PBMCs. Receptors were obtained from a human donor in good health.

The chain couples TRBV9 to TRBJ2-2, with a weak D call TRBD2 (5 bases). Trimming shortened V by 0 bases and J by 5 bases, and 11 bases separated the two germline ends. Germline loops: CDR1 SGDLS, CDR2 YYNGEE. The CDR3 consists of 15 residues. The CDR3 loop reads CASSVGPPGTGELFF. DNA of the CDR3: TGTGCCAGCAGCGTAGGCCCACCGGGGACCGGGGAGCTGTTTTTT.

V and J are TRBV2 and TRBJ2-7, with 7 bases that match TRBD1. V dropped 3 bases and J dropped 5; count of bases not matched to a gene: 1. Looked up from germline, CDR1 is SNHLY and CDR2 is FYNNEI. This CDR3 comprises 12 residues. The CDR3 DNA follows: TGTGCCAGCAGTGACGACAGGGACGAGCAGTACTTC. Amino acids: CASSDDRDEQYF.

The J gene is TRBJ1-4, the V gene TRBV5-1; 9 bases agree with TRBD1. Germline-derived CDR1 and CDR2 are SGHRS and YFSETQ. The CDR3 has 14 amino acids. The V gene end was trimmed by 4 bases and the J gene end by 8 bases; junction bases not matched to a gene: 6. CDR3 DNA: TGCGCCAGCAGCCCGGGACAGGGTTACGAAAAACTGTTTTTT. Its protein product is CASSPGQGYEKLFF.

The chain uses TRBV7-3 and TRBJ2-7; TRBD1 is a possible D gene (5 bases). The germline V gene encodes CDR1 SGHTA and CDR2 FQGTGA. The CDR3 is 14 residues long. Trimming removed 6 bases from V and 2 bases from J, with 14 bases in between. CDR3 in amino acids: CASRSTETPYEQYF. CDR3 coding DNA: TGTGCCAGCAGGTCGACAGAAACCCCCTACGAGCAGTACTTC.

In DNA, the CDR3 is TGCGCCAGCAGCCAAGAAACAGGGAAGGCATATACGCAGTATTTT. The encoded protein is CASSQETGKAYTQYF. V usage is TRBV4-3 and J usage is TRBJ2-3, with D perhaps matching TRBD1 (6 bases). Germline CDR1 is LGHNA and CDR2 is YSLEER. V lost 0 bases, J lost 7 bases, and 14 bases lay in between. CDR3 size: 15 residues.

The CDR3 DNA reads TGTGCCAGCAGCTTGGACACCTCGGTCCACGAGCAGTACTTC. Translation gives CASSLDTSVHEQYF. This rearrangement joins TRBV11-1 to TRBJ2-7, with D maybe TRBD1 (5 bases). V was pared by 3 bases and J by 5 bases, with 14 bases between. The CDR3 sequence is 14 residues long. The germline V gene encodes CDR1 SGHAT and CDR2 FQDESV (reference sequence).

This rearrangement joins TRBV30 to TRBJ2-5; D possibly corresponds to TRBD1 (7 bases). There are 15 residues in the CDR3. V shed 0 bases and J shed 3 bases, with 14 bases lying between them. Germline V gene sequence: CDR1 GTSNPN, CDR2 SVGIG (reference sequence). CDR3 in amino acids: CAWSVGGTEKETQYF. Here the CDR3 DNA reads TGTGCCTGGAGTGTAGGGGGGACAGAAAAAGAGACCCAGTACTTC.

J is TRBJ1-5 and V is TRBV19; D is possibly TRBD1 (5 bases). CDR1 LNHDA and CDR2 SQIVND come from the germline V gene (reference sequence). V was clipped by 7 bases and J by 3 bases, with 19 bases between them. The CDR3 length is 16 residues. In DNA, the CDR3 is TGTGCCAGTACCCCTGCCGCTGGGGCGGTCAATCAGCCCCAGCATTTT. The encoded protein is CASTPAAGAVNQPQHF.

The V gene is TRBV11-3, the J gene TRBJ2-7, with a weak D call TRBD1 (5 bases). The CDR3 totals 12 residues. With 5 bases removed from V and 3 bases from J, the gap between germline ends came to 8 bases. CDR1 and CDR2 (germline): SGHNT, YENEEA. The CDR3 reads CASSSRDYEQYF. The CDR3 nucleotides read TGTGCCAGCAGCAGCAGGGACTACGAGCAGTACTTC.

The chain is built from TRBV6-6 and TRBJ1-2; D call uncertain. The CDR3 spans 14 residues. Germline V gene lookup returns CDR1 MNHNY and CDR2 SVGAGI (reference sequence). Trimming left V 8 bases short and J 1 base short, with 14 bases between. The CDR3 bases are TGTGCCAGCCTTGCAGACACCGATAACTATGGCTACACCTTC. It encodes CASLADTDNYGYTF.

The chain employs TRBV19 and TRBJ2-1; D unclear. Between the trimmed V and J ends, which lost 6 bases and 5 bases, there was a span of 8 bases. CDR3 length equals 12 residues. In germline, CDR1 is LNHDA, CDR2 SQIVND (reference sequence). The CDR3 spells CASRPTDNEQFF. CDR3 in DNA: TGTGCCAGTAGACCCACAGACAATGAGCAGTTCTTC.

V is TRBV4-1 and J is TRBJ1-5; D remains ambiguous. Per germline, CDR1 MGHRA and CDR2 YSYEKL. Trimming took off 0 bases at V and 1 base at J, with 10 bases between the two ends. CDR3 length: 16 residues. CDR3 sequence: CASSQEGGLSNQPQHF. The CDR3 DNA sequence: TGCGCCAGCAGCCAAGAAGGAGGGCTAAGCAATCAGCCCCAGCATTTT.

V usage is TRBV9 and J usage is TRBJ2-7; tentative D call: TRBD1 (6 bases). Deletions cut 0 bases from V and 2 bases from J, with 12 bases between. The CDR3 totals 15 residues. Germline V gene lookup returns CDR1 SGDLS and CDR2 YYNGEE. DNA for the CDR3: TGTGCCAGCAGCGTAGATGTGACAGGCCCCTACGAGCAGTACTTC. Its translation: CASSVDVTGPYEQYF.

The chain carries TRBV29-1 and TRBJ1-1; maybe TRBD1 (5 bases). The germline CDR1 and CDR2 sequences are SQVTM and ANQGSEA. The V end was cut by 7 bases, the J end by 6 bases, with 12 bases between. The CDR3 has 11 amino acids. DNA for the CDR3: TGCAGCGCTTCGGCGGGGGCTGAAGCTTTCTTT. Amino acids: CSASAGAEAFF.

V is TRBV5-1 and J is TRBJ1-1, with 10 bases aligning to TRBD1. Germline V gene lookup returns CDR1 SGHRS and CDR2 YFSETQ. The CDR3 length is 17 residues. J was trimmed by 4 bases and V by 0 bases; bases with no gene match: 9. Here the CDR3 reads CASSLVLDRDRGTEAFF. Here the CDR3 DNA reads TGCGCCAGCAGCTTGGTACTCGACCGGGACAGGGGCACTGAAGCTTTCTTT.

V and J are TRBV5-1 and TRBJ2-1, with a weak D call TRBD2 (7 bases). Looked up from germline, CDR1 is SGHRS and CDR2 is YFSETQ. V was pared by 3 bases and J by 2 bases, with 12 bases between. The CDR3 has 15 amino acids. CDR3 in amino acids: CASSSSGGPYNEQFF. DNA for the CDR3: TGCGCCAGCAGCTCCTCCGGGGGGCCCTACAATGAGCAGTTCTTC.

The count of this clone is one. V gene TRBV14 combines with J gene TRBJ2-2, with TRBD1 matching over 7 bases. The CDR3 spans 14 residues. Trimming cost V 6 bases and J 4 bases; bases outside gene matches: 5. CDR1 and CDR2 (germline): SGHDN, FVKESK. In nucleotides, the CDR3 is TGTGCCAGCAGTGGACAGGTTACCACCGGGGAGCTGTTTTTT. Amino acids: CASSGQVTTGELFF.

The chain combines TRBV7-3 with TRBJ2-6; tentatively, D is TRBD2 (7 bases). Germline lookup yields CDR1 SGHTA and CDR2 FQGTGA. This CDR3 is built from 18 residues. V shed 1 base and J shed 4 bases, with 17 bases lying between them. Written as DNA, the CDR3 is TGTGCCAGCAGCTTAAGGATGGTCGGGGGGCCCGGGGCCAACGTCCTGACTTTC. This sequence encodes CASSLRMVGGPGANVLTF.

The rearrangement links TRBV2 to TRBJ1-6; no clear D gene. Germline CDR1 reads SNHLY; CDR2 reads FYNNEI. CDR3 length equals 13 residues. The V gene lost 6 bases and the J gene lost 14 bases, with 17 bases spanning the gap. CDR3 sequence (DNA): TGTGCCAGCAGCCCCGTCGGGAGGTCGTCCCTCCACTTT. Its protein product is CASSPVGRSSLHF. Combining the CDR3 with reference TRBV2 and TRBJ1-6 gives the whole variable domain EPEVTQTPSHQVTQMGQEVILRCVPISNHLYFYWYRQILGQKVEFLVSFYNNEISEKSEIFDDQFSVERPDGSNFTLKIRSTKLEDSAMYFCASSPVGRSSLHFGNGTRLTVT.

This clone was seen a single time. V usage is TRBV25-1 and J usage is TRBJ1-2; 7 positions agree with TRBD1. Germline assignment: CDR1 MGHDK and CDR2 SYGVNS. The CDR3 covers 16 residues. Unmatched junction bases numbered 8, after V lost 1 base and J lost 3 bases. The DNA for the CDR3 is TGTGCCAGCAGTGAATGGGACAGTTCATGGGACTATGGCTACACCTTC. Protein product: CASSEWDSSWDYGYTF.

This clone turned up a few times. V is TRBV11-3 and J is TRBJ1-1; possible D gene TRBD1, 5 bases. V lost 0 bases and J 0 bases, leaving 8 bases between the germline ends. The germline CDR1 and CDR2 sequences are SGHNT and YENEEA. The CDR3 totals 15 residues. The CDR3 DNA reads as TGTGCCAGCAGCTTAGATGCAGGGATGAACACTGAAGCTTTCTTT. This translates into CASSLDAGMNTEAFF.

The gene calls are TRBV7-8 and TRBJ1-2, with TRBD1 matching 10 bases. This CDR3 comprises 16 residues. CDR1 and CDR2 from the germline V gene are SGHVS and FQNEAQ. The junction had 3 bases not matched to a gene; V was cut back by 1 base and J by 1 base. This chain's CDR3 is CASSLGTGGRNYGYTF. CDR3 nucleotide sequence: TGTGCCAGCAGCTTAGGGACAGGGGGTCGTAACTATGGCTACACCTTC.

The chain combines TRBV7-8 with TRBJ2-5; no clear D. The germline CDR1 and CDR2 sequences are SGHVS and FQNEAQ. With 4 bases removed from V and 5 bases from J, the gap between germline ends came to 8 bases. CDR3 length: 12 residues. The CDR3 here is CASSSIAETQYF. The CDR3 DNA reads TGTGCCAGCAGCTCGATCGCGGAGACCCAGTACTTC.

The chain uses TRBV11-3 and TRBJ2-3, with TRBD1 matching over 7 bases. Germline V gives CDR1 SGHNT, CDR2 YENEEA. The CDR3 is 15 residues long. V trimming: 3 bases; J trimming: 2 bases; junction bases outside the gene matches: 5. CDR3 in DNA: TGTGCCAGCAGCTTGATCCAGGGGGACACAGATACGCAGTATTTT. This encodes CASSLIQGDTDTQYF.

V and J are TRBV4-3 and TRBJ2-3; D remains unclear. Trimming took 0 bases from V and 7 from J, leaving 11 bases between them. CDR1 and CDR2 from the germline V gene are LGHNA and YSLEER. The length of the CDR3 is 14 residues. CDR3 bases: TGCGCCAGCAGCCAAGATTGGGCCTTAAATACGCAGTATTTT. Translated, it gives CASSQDWALNTQYF.

The V and J genes are TRBV27 and TRBJ1-6; no clear D. The CDR3 has 16 residues. V dropped 4 bases and J dropped 10 bases, with 20 bases sitting between them. CDR1 and CDR2 from the germline V gene are MNHEY and SMNVEV (reference sequence). Here the CDR3 reads CASSYRPGVPGSPLHF. The CDR3 DNA reads as TGTGCCAGCAGTTACCGGCCCGGGGTCCCAGGATCACCCCTCCACTTT.

The rearrangement links TRBV7-8 to TRBJ2-7; D might be TRBD2 (6 bases). The V gene lost 0 bases and the J gene lost 3 bases, with 9 bases spanning the gap. The CDR3 contains 14 residues. CDR1 is SGHVS, CDR2 FQNEAQ, per germline. CDR3 residues: CASSLAAGYYEQYF. The CDR3 nucleotides are TGTGCCAGCAGCTTAGCCGCGGGGTACTACGAGCAGTACTTC.

The chain joins TRBV2 to TRBJ1-6; D is uncertain. Between the trimmed V and J ends, which lost 8 bases and 10 bases, there was a span of 12 bases. CDR1 and CDR2 from the germline V gene are SNHLY and FYNNEI. The length of the CDR3 is 12 residues. The CDR3 reads CASLGFRSPLHF. CDR3 sequence (DNA): TGTGCCAGCCTAGGATTCCGGTCACCCCTCCACTTT.

This clone was observed a few times. The chain joins TRBV6-1 to TRBJ2-3; TRBD1 is a possible D gene (5 bases). CDR3 length: 15 residues. Looked up from germline, CDR1 is MNHNS and CDR2 is SASEGT. Trimming removed 7 bases at V and 0 bases at J, with 14 bases between. In DNA, the CDR3 is TGTGCCAGCACCAATTGGCCAGGGAGCACAGATACGCAGTATTTT. As protein: CASTNWPGSTDTQYF.

The V gene is TRBV9, the J gene TRBJ2-2; no firm D call. The CDR3 consists of 15 residues. Deletions cut 3 bases from V and 1 base from J, with 10 bases between. Per the germline V gene, CDR1 is SGDLS and CDR2 is YYNGEE. The CDR3 sequence: CASSETPGNTGELFF. DNA for the CDR3: TGTGCCAGCAGCGAGACGCCGGGGAACACCGGGGAGCTGTTTTTT.

J is TRBJ2-5 and V is TRBV9; TRBD2 matches at 11 bases. After removal of 1 base from V and 5 bases from J, the junction contained 7 bases not matched to a gene. The length of the CDR3 is 16 residues. Germline V gene lookup returns CDR1 SGDLS and CDR2 YYNGEE. The CDR3 loop reads CASSVIAGGPGETQYF. CDR3 bases: TGTGCCAGCAGCGTAATAGCGGGGGGGCCCGGGGAGACCCAGTACTTC.